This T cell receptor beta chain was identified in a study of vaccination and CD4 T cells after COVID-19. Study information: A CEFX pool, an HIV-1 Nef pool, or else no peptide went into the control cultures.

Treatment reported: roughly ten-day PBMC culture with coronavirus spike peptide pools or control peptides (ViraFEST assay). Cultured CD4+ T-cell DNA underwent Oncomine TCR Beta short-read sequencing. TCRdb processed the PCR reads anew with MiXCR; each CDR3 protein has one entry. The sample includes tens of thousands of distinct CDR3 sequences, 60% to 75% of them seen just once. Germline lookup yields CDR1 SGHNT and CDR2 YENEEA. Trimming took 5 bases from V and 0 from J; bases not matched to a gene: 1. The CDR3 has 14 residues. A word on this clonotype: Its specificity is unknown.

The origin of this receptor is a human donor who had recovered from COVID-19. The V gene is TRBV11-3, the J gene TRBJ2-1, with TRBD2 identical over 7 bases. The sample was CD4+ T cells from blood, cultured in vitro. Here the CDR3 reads CASSLADSYNEQFF. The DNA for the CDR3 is TGTGCCAGCAGCCTAGCGGACTCCTACAATGAGCAGTTCTTC.